These T cell receptor beta chains were read from a single sample in a study of blood T cell repertoires in COVID-19. Clones were read by immunoSEQ multiplex PCR, and TCRdb kept only the in-frame ones, dropping some. The profile shows about 110,000 clones, 70% to 80% of them singletons. Sequenced sample: peripheral blood. The receptor set was obtained from a man in his sixties or seventies with active or convalescent COVID-19. CDR3s include the opening cysteine and the closing phenylalanine or tryptophan. The order of the fields is D gene, J gene, clone size, V gene, CDR3 protein, CDR3 DNA. The D gene is left open where the match is weak. The size entry is marked missing in some rows and otherwise reads once, few, many or a size class.

d_gene: -; j_gene: TRBJ2-3; abundance: -; v_gene: TRBV7-8; CDR3aa: CASSLGGLFTDTQYF; CDR3nt: TGTGCCAGCAGCTTGGGAGGCCTCTTCACAGATACGCAGTATTTT
d_gene: -; j_gene: TRBJ1-1; abundance: -; v_gene: TRBV28; CDR3aa: CASRIQNTEAFF; CDR3nt: TGTGCCAGCAGAATACAGAACACTGAAGCTTTCTTT
d_gene: TRBD2; j_gene: TRBJ2-1; abundance: -; v_gene: TRBV5-1; CDR3aa: CASSPGTSAHNEQFF; CDR3nt: TGCGCCAGCAGCCCGGGGACTAGCGCTCACAATGAGCAGTTCTTC
d_gene: -; j_gene: TRBJ1-1; abundance: -; v_gene: TRBV4-1; CDR3aa: CASSQAWGQTSNTEAFF; CDR3nt: TGCGCCAGCAGCCAAGCTTGGGGGCAAACCTCGAACACTGAAGCTTTCTTT
d_gene: TRBD2; j_gene: TRBJ2-3; abundance: -; v_gene: TRBV7-2; CDR3aa: CASSTTSYGGATITDTQYF; CDR3nt: TGTGCCAGCAGCACGACCTCCTACGGGGGGGCCACAATCACAGATACGCAGTATTTT
d_gene: TRBD1; j_gene: TRBJ1-1; abundance: -; v_gene: TRBV28; CDR3aa: CASSLTGPEAFF; CDR3nt: TGTGCCAGCAGTTTGACAGGGCCTGAAGCTTTCTTT
d_gene: TRBD2; j_gene: TRBJ2-7; abundance: -; v_gene: TRBV3-1/TRBV3-2; CDR3aa: CASSRRAGGEQYF; CDR3nt: TGTGCCAGCAGCCGCCGAGCGGGAGGCGAGCAGTACTTC
d_gene: TRBD1; j_gene: TRBJ2-3; abundance: -; v_gene: TRBV24-1; CDR3aa: CATSDPTGQGWTDTQYF; CDR3nt: TGTGCCACCAGTGATCCTACGGGACAGGGATGGACAGATACGCAGTATTTT
d_gene: -; j_gene: TRBJ2-2; abundance: -; v_gene: TRBV10-1; CDR3aa: CASSDRGTGELFF; CDR3nt: TGCGCCAGCAGTGACAGGGGCACCGGGGAGCTGTTTTTT
d_gene: -; j_gene: TRBJ1-5; abundance: many; v_gene: TRBV19; CDR3aa: CASSYGRVSNQPQHF; CDR3nt: TGTGCCAGTAGTTACGGCAGGGTTAGCAATCAGCCCCAGCATTTT
d_gene: -; j_gene: TRBJ2-2; abundance: many; v_gene: TRBV7-9; CDR3aa: CASSQRVLNTGELFF; CDR3nt: TGTGCCAGCAGCCAACGGGTCCTAAACACCGGGGAGCTGTTTTTT
d_gene: -; j_gene: TRBJ1-5; abundance: -; v_gene: TRBV27; CDR3aa: CASSSLRGQPQHF; CDR3nt: TGTGCCAGCAGTTCCCTAAGGGGGCAGCCCCAGCATTTT
d_gene: TRBD1; j_gene: TRBJ1-6; abundance: -; v_gene: TRBV27; CDR3aa: CASSFNRGRIGNSPLHF; CDR3nt: TGTGCCAGCAGTTTTAACAGGGGGCGGATAGGTAATTCACCCCTCCACTTT
d_gene: -; j_gene: TRBJ2-7; abundance: once; v_gene: TRBV5-1; CDR3aa: CASSLTSLREQYF; CDR3nt: TGCGCCAGCAGCCTCACTTCACTCAGGGAGCAGTACTTC
d_gene: -; j_gene: TRBJ1-6; abundance: few; v_gene: TRBV7-3; CDR3aa: CASGSQINSPLHF; CDR3nt: TGTGCCAGCGGGAGTCAGATTAATTCACCCCTCCACTTT
d_gene: TRBD2; j_gene: TRBJ2-1; abundance: -; v_gene: TRBV4-1; CDR3aa: CASSQRTSGSMNEQFF; CDR3nt: TGCGCCAGCAGCCAACGGACTAGCGGGAGTATGAATGAGCAGTTCTTC